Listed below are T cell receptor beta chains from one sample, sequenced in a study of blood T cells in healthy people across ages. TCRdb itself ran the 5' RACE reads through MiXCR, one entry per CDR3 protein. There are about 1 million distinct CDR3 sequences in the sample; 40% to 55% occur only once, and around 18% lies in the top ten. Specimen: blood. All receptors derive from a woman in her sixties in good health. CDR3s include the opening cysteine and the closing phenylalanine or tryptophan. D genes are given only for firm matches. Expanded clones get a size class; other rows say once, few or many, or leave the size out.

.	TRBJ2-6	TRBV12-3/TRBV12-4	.	TGTGCCAGCAGTTCTAAGGACGGATCCTTCTCTGGGGCCAACGTCCTGACTTTC	CASSSKDGSFSGANVLTF
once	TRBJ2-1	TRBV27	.	TGTGCCAGCAGTTTGGGAGGACTCAGCGGATTATACAATGAGCAGTTCTTC	CASSLGGLSGLYNEQFF
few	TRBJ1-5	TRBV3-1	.	TGTGCCAGCAGCCAAGATAAGGGGCGTAGGGGAGGCAATCAGCCCCAGCATTTT	CASSQDKGRRGGNQPQHF
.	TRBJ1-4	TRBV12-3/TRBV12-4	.	TGTGCCAGCAGTTCCGGGCCTTATAATGAAAAACTGTTTTTT	CASSSGPYNEKLFF
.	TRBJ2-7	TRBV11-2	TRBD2	TGTGCCAGCAGTCGGACTAGCGGGAGCACCATCTTGTCCTACGAGCAGTACTTC	CASSRTSGSTILSYEQYF
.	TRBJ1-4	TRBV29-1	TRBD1	TGCAGCGTTGTCCAAAGGGACAGGGGGGAAAAACTGTTTTTT	CSVVQRDRGEKLFF
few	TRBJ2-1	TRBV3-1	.	TGTGCCAGCAGCCAAGGGTCGGGGCAGGGACCCTACAATGAGCAGTTCTTC	CASSQGSGQGPYNEQFF
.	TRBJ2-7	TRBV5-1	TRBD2	TGCGCCAGCAGCCAGGGGACTAGCGGGTTATACTCCTACGAGCAGTACTTC	CASSQGTSGLYSYEQYF
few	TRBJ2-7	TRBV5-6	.	TGTGCCAGCAGCTCAACGAGCCTCGGGGAATCTGCCTACGAGCAGTACTTC	CASSSTSLGESAYEQYF
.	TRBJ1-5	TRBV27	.	TGTGCCAGCAGTTCAAACAATCAGCCCCAGCATTTT	CASSSNNQPQHF
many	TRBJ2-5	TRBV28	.	TGTGCCAGCAGTTTAGGAGTCGGGAAGACCCAGTACTTC	CASSLGVGKTQYF
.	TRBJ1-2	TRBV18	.	TGTGCCAGCGCACCTTTGGAAAATGGCTACACCTTC	CASAPLENGYTF
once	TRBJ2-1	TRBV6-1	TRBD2	TGTGCCAGCAGCCAACCGACTAGCGGGATGACTTTTTACAATGAGCAGTTCTTC	CASSQPTSGMTFYNEQFF
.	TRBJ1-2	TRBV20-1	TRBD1	TGCAGTGCTGAGACAGGGGGCTATGGCTACACCTTC	CSAETGGYGYTF
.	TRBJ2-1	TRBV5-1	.	TGCGCCAGCAGCTTGGCCGGGGTGCGAATGCATGAGCAGTTCTTC	CASSLAGVRMHEQFF
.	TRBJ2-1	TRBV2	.	TGTGCCAGCAGTGAAGCGTGGGGATACAATGAGCAGTTCTTC	CASSEAWGYNEQFF
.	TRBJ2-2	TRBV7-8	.	TGTGCCAGCAGCGGCCCAGGGTCGAACACCGGGGAGCTGTTTTTT	CASSGPGSNTGELFF
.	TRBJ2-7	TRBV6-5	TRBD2	TGTGTCAGCAGTTACGGGGGGGACGGGAACTACGAGCAGTACTTC	CVSSYGGDGNYEQYF
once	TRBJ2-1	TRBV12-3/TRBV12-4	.	TGTGCCAGCACGAAGAGCTCCTACAATGAGCAGTTCTTC	CASTKSSYNEQFF
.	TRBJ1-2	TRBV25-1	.	TGTGCCAGCAACGGGGCAGGGAAGGGTCGAAGCTACACCTTC	CASNGAGKGRSYTF
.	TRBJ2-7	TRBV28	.	TGTGCCAGCAGGGAGGACGGGAGCTCCTACGAGCAGTACTTC	CASREDGSSYEQYF
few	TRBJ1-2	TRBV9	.	TGTGCCAGCTCGCAGGGGTTTGATAACTATGGCTACACCTTC	CASSQGFDNYGYTF
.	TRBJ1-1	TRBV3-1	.	TGTGCCAGCAGCCAAGATTTCGGGGGTGGGGGCACTGAAGCTTTCTTT	CASSQDFGGGGTEAFF
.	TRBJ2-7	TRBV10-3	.	TGTGCCATCAGTACGACGAGCGACGAGCAGTACTTC	CAISTTSDEQYF
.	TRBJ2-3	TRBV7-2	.	TGTGCCAGCAGCAAAGGGAGCTGGCGCACAGATACGCAGTATTTT	CASSKGSWRTDTQYF
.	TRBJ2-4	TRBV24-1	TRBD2	TGTGCCACCAGTGATTTGAGCGGGAACAAGAACATTCAGTACTTC	CATSDLSGNKNIQYF
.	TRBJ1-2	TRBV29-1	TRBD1	TGCAGCGTTGACACGGACAGGGGCGATGGCTACACCTTC	CSVDTDRGDGYTF
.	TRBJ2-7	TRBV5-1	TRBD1	TGCGCCAGCAGCCAAGCCCGACAGGGAACCTACGAGCAGTACTTC	CASSQARQGTYEQYF
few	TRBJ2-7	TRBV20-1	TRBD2	TGCAGTGCTAGGGGGACTAGTCAGTACGAGCAGTACTTC	CSARGTSQYEQYF